This T cell receptor beta chain was observed in a study of T cell clonotyping in hematopoietic cell transplantation. Across the whole study: Recipient samples before transplant were obtained post-cytoreduction.

The V gene lost 3 bases and the J gene lost 0 bases, with 15 bases spanning the gap. Germline V gene lookup returns CDR1 PRHDT and CDR2 FYEKMQ (reference sequence). The CDR3 runs 16 residues. This table comes from immunoSEQ multiplex PCR, and its TCRdb copy is limited to in-frame clones, with some not included. The table lists around 80,000 clones, 96% of them singletons, with roughly 1.8% in the top ten. Of note for this clone: Its target is unknown.

Time point described: recipient sample about 28 days before transplant, after cytoreduction. Whole-study results and caveats: At the given depth, recipient repertoires were over 95% de novo clonotypes. Without cell sorting, CD4 versus CD8 contributions remain unresolved. Pathologically expanded recipient clonotypes increased progressively from day 30 to day 180 as diversity fell.

This material consisted of peripheral blood mononuclear cells, taken before stem cell transplant. This sequence originates from a woman in her forties or fifties with acute myeloid leukemia. Some clones in this sample may be carry-over from other donors' samples. This chain joins TRBV13 and TRBJ2-7; the D gene could be TRBD1 or TRBD2 (7 bases each). As DNA, the CDR3 is TGTGCCAGCAGCTTCACACAGGGGAGGGCCTCCTACGAGCAGTACTTC. Translated: CASSFTQGRASYEQYF.